This TCR beta chain was identified during a study of T cell responses to AZD1222 COVID-19 vaccine. Regarding the study as a whole: Females outnumbered males among donors, who were mostly white British; clonal diversity was possibly underestimated.

With regard to this clone: The antigen remains unidentified.

Assay used: immunoSEQ multiplex PCR; TCRdb lists only in-frame clones, some missing. The sample holds some 63,000 clones, 80% to 90% seen once. The CDR3 is 18 amino acids. The sequencing used peripheral blood, collected on day 0 of AZD1222 vaccination. The chain recombines TRBV12-2 with TRBJ1-4. TRBV12-2 is a known pseudogene. This sequence originates from an adult in good health. CDR3 in amino acids: CASRLADAERATNEKLFF. In nucleotides, the CDR3 is TGTGCAAGTCGCTTAGCGGATGCGGAAAGGGCAACTAATGAAAAACTGTTTTTT.